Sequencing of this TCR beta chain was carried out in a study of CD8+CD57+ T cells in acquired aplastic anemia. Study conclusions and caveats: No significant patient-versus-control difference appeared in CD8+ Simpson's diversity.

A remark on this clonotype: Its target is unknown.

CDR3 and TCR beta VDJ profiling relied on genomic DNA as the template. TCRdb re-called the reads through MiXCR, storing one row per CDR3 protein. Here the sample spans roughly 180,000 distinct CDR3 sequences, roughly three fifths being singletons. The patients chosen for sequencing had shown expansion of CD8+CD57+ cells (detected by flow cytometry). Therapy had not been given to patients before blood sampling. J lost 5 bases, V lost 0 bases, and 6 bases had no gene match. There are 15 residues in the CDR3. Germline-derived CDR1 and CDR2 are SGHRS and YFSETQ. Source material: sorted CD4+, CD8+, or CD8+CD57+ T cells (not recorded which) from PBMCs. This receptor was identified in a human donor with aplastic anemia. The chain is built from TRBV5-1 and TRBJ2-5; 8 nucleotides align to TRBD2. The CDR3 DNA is TGCGCCAGCAGCTTGGCGGGGGGGCAGGGGGAGACCCAGTACTTC. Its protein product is CASSLAGGQGETQYF.